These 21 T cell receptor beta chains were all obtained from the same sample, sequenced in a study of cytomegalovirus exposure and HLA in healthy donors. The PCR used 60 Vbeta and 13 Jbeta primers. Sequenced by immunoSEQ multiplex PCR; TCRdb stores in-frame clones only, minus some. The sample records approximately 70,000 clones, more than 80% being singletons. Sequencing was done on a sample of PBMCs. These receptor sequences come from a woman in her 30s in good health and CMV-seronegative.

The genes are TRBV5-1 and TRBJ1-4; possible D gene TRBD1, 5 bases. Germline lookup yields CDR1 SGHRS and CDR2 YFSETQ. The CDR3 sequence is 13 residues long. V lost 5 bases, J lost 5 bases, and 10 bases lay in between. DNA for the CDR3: TGCGCCAGCAGGCAGGGAACCAATGAAAAACTGTTTTTT. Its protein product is CASRQGTNEKLFF.

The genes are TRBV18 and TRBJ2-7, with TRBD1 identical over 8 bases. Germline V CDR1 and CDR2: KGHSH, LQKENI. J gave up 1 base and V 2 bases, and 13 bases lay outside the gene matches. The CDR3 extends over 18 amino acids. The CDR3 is CASSPGTGGSYMSYEQYF. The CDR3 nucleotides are TGTGCCAGCTCACCAGGGACAGGTGGCAGTTATATGTCCTACGAGCAGTACTTC.

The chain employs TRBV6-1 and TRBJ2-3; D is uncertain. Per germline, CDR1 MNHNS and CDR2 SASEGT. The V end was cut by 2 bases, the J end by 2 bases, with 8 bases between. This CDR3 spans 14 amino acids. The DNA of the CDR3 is TGTGCCAGCAGTGAAACGACAATCACAGATACGCAGTATTTT. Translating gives CASSETTITDTQYF.

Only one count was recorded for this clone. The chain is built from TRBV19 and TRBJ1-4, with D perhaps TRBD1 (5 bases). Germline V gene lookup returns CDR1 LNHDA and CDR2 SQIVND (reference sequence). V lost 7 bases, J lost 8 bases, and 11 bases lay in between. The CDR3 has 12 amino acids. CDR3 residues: CASNPRGEKLFF. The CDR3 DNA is TGTGCCAGTAATCCAAGGGGCGAAAAACTGTTTTTT.

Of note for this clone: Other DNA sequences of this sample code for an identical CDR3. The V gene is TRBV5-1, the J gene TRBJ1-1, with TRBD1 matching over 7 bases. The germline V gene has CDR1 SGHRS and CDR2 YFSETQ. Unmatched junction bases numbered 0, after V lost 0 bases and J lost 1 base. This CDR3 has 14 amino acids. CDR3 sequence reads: CASSLGTGNTEAFF. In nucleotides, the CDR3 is TGCGCCAGCAGCTTGGGGACAGGGAACACTGAAGCTTTCTTT.

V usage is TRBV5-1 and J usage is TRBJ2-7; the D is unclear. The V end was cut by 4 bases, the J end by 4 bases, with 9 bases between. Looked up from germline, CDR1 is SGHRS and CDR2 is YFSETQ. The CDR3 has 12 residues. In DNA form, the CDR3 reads TGCGCCAGCAGCCTATATACGTACGAGCAGTACTTC. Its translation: CASSLYTYEQYF. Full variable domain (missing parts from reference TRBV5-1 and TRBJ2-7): KAGVTQTPRYLIKTRGQQVTLSCSPISGHRSVSWYQQTPGQGLQFLFEYFSETQRNKGNFPGRFSGRQFSNSRSEMNVSTLELGDSALYLCASSLYTYEQYFGPGTRLTVT.

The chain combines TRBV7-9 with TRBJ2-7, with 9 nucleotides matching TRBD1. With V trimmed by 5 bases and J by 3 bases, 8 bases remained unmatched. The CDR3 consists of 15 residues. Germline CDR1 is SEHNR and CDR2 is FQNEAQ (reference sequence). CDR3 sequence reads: CASSKGTGKIYEQYF. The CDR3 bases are TGTGCCAGCAGCAAAGGGACAGGGAAGATCTACGAGCAGTACTTC. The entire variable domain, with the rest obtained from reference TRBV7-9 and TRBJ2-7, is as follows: DTGVSQNPRHKITKRGQNVTFRCDPISEHNRLYWYRQTLGQGPEFLTYFQNEAQLEKSRLLSDRFSAERPKGSFSTLEIQRTEQGDSAMYLCASSKGTGKIYEQYFGPGTRLTVT.

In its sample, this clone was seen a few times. CDR3 region: CASSKRGLTEAFF. As DNA, the CDR3 is TGTGCCAGTAGTAAGAGGGGGCTCACTGAAGCTTTCTTT. The chain uses TRBV19 and TRBJ1-1; 7 positions agree with TRBD1. The CDR3 is 13 residues long. Losses at the gene ends were 4 bases for V and 4 bases for J; bases not matched to a gene: 3. CDR1 and CDR2 from the germline V gene are LNHDA and SQIVND (reference sequence).

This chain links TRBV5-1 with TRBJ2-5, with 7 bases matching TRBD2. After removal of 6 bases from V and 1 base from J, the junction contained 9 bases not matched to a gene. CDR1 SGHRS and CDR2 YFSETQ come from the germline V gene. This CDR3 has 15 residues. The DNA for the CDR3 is TGCGCCAGCATCCAGACGGGGGGTCGCCAAGAGACCCAGTACTTC. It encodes CASIQTGGRQETQYF. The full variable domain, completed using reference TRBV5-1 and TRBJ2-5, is KAGVTQTPRYLIKTRGQQVTLSCSPISGHRSVSWYQQTPGQGLQFLFEYFSETQRNKGNFPGRFSGRQFSNSRSEMNVSTLELGDSALYLCASIQTGGRQETQYFGPGTRLLVL.

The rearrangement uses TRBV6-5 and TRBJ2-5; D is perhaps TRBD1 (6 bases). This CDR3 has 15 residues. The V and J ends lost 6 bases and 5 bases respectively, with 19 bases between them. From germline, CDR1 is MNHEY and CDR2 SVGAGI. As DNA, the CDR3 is TGTGCCAGCAGATTGAACAGGGCCCGGTGGGAGACCCAGTACTTC. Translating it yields CASRLNRARWETQYF.

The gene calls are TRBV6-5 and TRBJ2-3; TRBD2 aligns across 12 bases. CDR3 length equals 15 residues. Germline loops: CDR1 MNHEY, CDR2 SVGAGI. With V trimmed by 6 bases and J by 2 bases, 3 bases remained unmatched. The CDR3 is CASSRLAGDTDTQYF. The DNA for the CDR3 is TGTGCCAGCAGCCGACTAGCGGGGGACACAGATACGCAGTATTTT.

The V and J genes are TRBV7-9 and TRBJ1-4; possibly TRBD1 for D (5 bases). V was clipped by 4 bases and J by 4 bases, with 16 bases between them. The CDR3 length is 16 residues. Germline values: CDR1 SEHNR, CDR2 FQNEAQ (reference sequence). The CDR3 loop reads CASSSQVAPVNEKLFF. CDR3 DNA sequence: TGTGCCAGCAGCTCACAGGTCGCCCCCGTTAATGAAAAACTGTTTTTT. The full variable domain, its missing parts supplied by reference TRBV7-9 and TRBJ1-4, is DTGVSQNPRHKITKRGQNVTFRCDPISEHNRLYWYRQTLGQGPEFLTYFQNEAQLEKSRLLSDRFSAERPKGSFSTLEIQRTEQGDSAMYLCASSSQVAPVNEKLFFGSGTQLSVL.

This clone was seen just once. In DNA form, the CDR3 reads TGTGCCAGCAGCACCGGGACTAGGGCCTACAATGAGCAGTTCTTC. This codes for CASSTGTRAYNEQFF. The chain recombines TRBV11-2 with TRBJ2-1; 8 bases line up with TRBD2. Germline assignment: CDR1 SGHAT and CDR2 FQNNGV. J lost 2 bases, V lost 5 bases, and 5 bases had no gene match. The CDR3 is 15 residues long.

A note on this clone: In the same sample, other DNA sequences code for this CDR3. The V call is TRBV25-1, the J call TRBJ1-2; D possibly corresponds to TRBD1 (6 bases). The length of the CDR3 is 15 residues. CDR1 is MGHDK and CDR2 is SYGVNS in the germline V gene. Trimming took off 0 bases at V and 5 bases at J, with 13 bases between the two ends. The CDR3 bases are TGTGCCAGCAGTGAATATTACAGGGTGGATTATGGCTACACCTTC. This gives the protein CASSEYYRVDYGYTF.

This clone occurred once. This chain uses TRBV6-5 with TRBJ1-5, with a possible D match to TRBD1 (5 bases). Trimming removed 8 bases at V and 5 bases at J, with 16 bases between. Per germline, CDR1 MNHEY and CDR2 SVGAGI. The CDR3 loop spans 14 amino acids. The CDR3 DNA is TGTGCCAGCGGTCCCTCCAGGGTCGATCAGCCCCAGCATTTT. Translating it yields CASGPSRVDQPQHF.

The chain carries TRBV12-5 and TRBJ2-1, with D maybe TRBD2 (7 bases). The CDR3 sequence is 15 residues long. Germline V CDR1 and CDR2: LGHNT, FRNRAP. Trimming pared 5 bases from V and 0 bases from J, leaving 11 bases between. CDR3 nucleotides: TGTGCTAGTGGTCGGGCGGGGGCCTCCTACAATGAGCAGTTCTTC. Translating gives CASGRAGASYNEQFF.

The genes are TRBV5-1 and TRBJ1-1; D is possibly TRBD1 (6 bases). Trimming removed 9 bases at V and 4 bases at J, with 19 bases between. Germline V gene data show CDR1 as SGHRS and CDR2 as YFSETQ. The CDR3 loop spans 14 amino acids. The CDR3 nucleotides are TGCGCCACTTCTTTTTGGGGGCAATCCACTGAAGCTTTCTTT. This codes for CATSFWGQSTEAFF.

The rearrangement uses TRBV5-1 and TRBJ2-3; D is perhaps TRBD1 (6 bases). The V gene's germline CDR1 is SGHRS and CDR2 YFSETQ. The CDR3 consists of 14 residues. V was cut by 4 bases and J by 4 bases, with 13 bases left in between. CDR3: CASSPGQGPDTQYF. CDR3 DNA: TGCGCCAGCAGCCCGGGGCAGGGGCCAGATACGCAGTATTTT.

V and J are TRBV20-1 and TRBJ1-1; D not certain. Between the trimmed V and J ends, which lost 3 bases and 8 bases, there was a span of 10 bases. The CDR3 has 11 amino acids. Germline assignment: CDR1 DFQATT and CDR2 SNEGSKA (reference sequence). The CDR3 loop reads CSASPREEAFF. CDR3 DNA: TGCAGTGCTAGTCCCCGCGAAGAAGCTTTCTTT.

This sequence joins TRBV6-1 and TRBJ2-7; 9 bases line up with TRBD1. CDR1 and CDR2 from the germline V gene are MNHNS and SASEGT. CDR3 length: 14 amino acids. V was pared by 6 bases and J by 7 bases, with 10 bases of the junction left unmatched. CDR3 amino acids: CASRPGQGSEEQYF. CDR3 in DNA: TGTGCCAGCAGACCGGGACAGGGTTCGGAGGAGCAGTACTTC.

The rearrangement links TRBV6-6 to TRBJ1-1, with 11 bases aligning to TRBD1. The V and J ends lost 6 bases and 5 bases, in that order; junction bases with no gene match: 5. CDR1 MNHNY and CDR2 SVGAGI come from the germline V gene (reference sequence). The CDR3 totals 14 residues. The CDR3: CASRHGTGGTEAFF. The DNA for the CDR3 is TGTGCCAGCAGACACGGGACAGGGGGTACTGAAGCTTTCTTT.